The 23 T cell receptor beta chains below were found in one sample sequenced in a study of preoperative IRX-2 immunotherapy in early breast cancer. Treatment indicated: preoperative locoregional IRX-2 cytokine immunotherapy. Clones were sequenced by immunoSEQ multiplex PCR, and TCRdb holds only the in-frame ones, with some missing. The table shows about 33,000 clones, with about nine tenths occurring only once. This sample comprised tumor tissue, obtained after IRX-2 immunotherapy. The source of these receptors is a human donor with breast cancer.

This clone occurred a few times. The V call is TRBV28, the J call TRBJ2-5; 12 bases align to TRBD2. The CDR3 sequence is 16 residues long. The germline V gene encodes CDR1 MDHEN and CDR2 SYDVKM. V was clipped by 5 bases and J by 1 base; unmatched bases: 5. CDR3 sequence: CASSTRLAGAQETQYF. As DNA, the CDR3 is TGTGCCAGCAGTACGCGACTAGCGGGGGCCCAAGAGACCCAGTACTTC.

The chain employs TRBV4-1 and TRBJ2-7, with D unclear. V dropped 2 bases and J dropped 2 bases, with 13 bases sitting between them. Per the germline V gene, CDR1 is MGHRA and CDR2 is YSYEKL. The CDR3 loop spans 15 amino acids. CDR3 residues: CASSQIAAETYEQYV. CDR3 coding DNA: TGCGCCAGCAGCCAAATTGCAGCTGAGACCTACGAGCAGTACGTC.

This clone was detected once. The chain is built from TRBV11-3 and TRBJ2-2; D may be TRBD1 (6 bases). Between the trimmed V and J ends, which lost 6 bases and 5 bases, there was a span of 13 bases. Germline V gives CDR1 SGHNT, CDR2 YENEEA. CDR3 size: 14 residues. The CDR3, as DNA: TGTGCCAGCAGGGGACACCTGGAGACCGGGGAGCTGTTTTTT. Amino acid sequence: CASRGHLETGELFF.

The chain has TRBV25-1 and TRBJ2-6; D is unclear. Deletions cut 6 bases from V and 2 bases from J, with 5 bases between. The germline V gene encodes CDR1 MGHDK and CDR2 SYGVNS. The CDR3 extends over 13 amino acids. This chain's CDR3 is CASRSAGANVLTF. CDR3 bases: TGTGCCAGCAGATCGGCTGGGGCCAACGTCCTGACTTTC. Full variable domain (remainder filled in from reference TRBV25-1 and TRBJ2-6): EADIYQTPRYLVIGTGKKITLECSQTMGHDKMYWYQQDPGMELHLIHYSYGVNSTEKGDLSSESTVSRIRTEHFPLTLESARPSHTSQYLCASRSAGANVLTFGAGSRLTVL.

CDR3 sequence: CASSRTSGTNEQYF. DNA of the CDR3: TGTGCCAGCAGTCGGACTAGCGGGACCAACGAGCAGTACTTC. The chain recombines TRBV6-8 with TRBJ2-7, with 12 bases identical to TRBD2. The CDR3 consists of 14 residues. Germline CDR1 and CDR2: MNHGY and SAAAGT. V trimming: 5 bases; J trimming: 5 bases; junction bases outside the gene matches: 4.

The rearrangement joins TRBV11-1 to TRBJ1-2, with D unresolved. Between the trimmed V and J ends, which lost 3 bases and 2 bases, there was a span of 10 bases. This CDR3 region has 14 residues. Germline CDR1 and CDR2: SGHAT and FQDESV (reference sequence). DNA of the CDR3: TGTGCCAGCAGCTTTCTAGGGCAGAACTATGGCTACACCTTC. This translates into CASSFLGQNYGYTF.

This chain links TRBV6-8 with TRBJ1-2; 10 bases are a match to TRBD1. The CDR3 runs 15 residues. Germline V gene lookup returns CDR1 MNHGY and CDR2 SAAAGT. The trim removed 3 bases at V and 4 bases at J, leaving 5 bases unmatched. DNA of the CDR3: TGTGCCAGCAGTTATTCCGGGACAGGGGTCTATGGCTACACCTTC. Translated, it gives CASSYSGTGVYGYTF.

The chain employs TRBV9 and TRBJ2-2, with D uncertain. CDR1 and CDR2 (germline): SGDLS, YYNGEE. CDR3 length: 18 residues. The V and J ends lost 0 bases and 0 bases respectively, with 15 bases between them. The CDR3 spells CASSVDIGVPSNTGELFF. DNA of the CDR3: TGTGCCAGCAGCGTAGATATTGGGGTACCATCGAACACCGGGGAGCTGTTTTTT.

V and J are TRBV6-8 and TRBJ1-2; possible D gene TRBD1, 5 bases. Germline loops: CDR1 MNHGY, CDR2 SAAAGT. This CDR3 spans 13 amino acids. V lost 0 bases to trimming and J lost 3 bases, with 5 bases between them. In DNA, the CDR3 is TGTGCCAGCAGTTACTCGACAGACTATGGCTACACCTTC. Amino acids: CASSYSTDYGYTF.

This sequence joins TRBV11-3 and TRBJ2-1; TRBD2 might be the D (5 bases). This CDR3 spans 16 amino acids. Trimming left V 4 bases short and J 1 base short, with 14 bases between. Germline lookup yields CDR1 SGHNT and CDR2 YENEEA. The DNA of the CDR3 is TGTGCCAGCAGCTCCGGCGCGGGCCGTTCCTACAATGAGCAGTTCTTC. Amino acids: CASSSGAGRSYNEQFF.

This chain joins TRBV30 and TRBJ2-5; 9 bases map to TRBD2. Per germline, CDR1 GTSNPN and CDR2 SVGIG (reference sequence). The ends lost 6 bases at V and 12 bases at J; junction bases unmatched: 14. The CDR3 loop spans 13 amino acids. The CDR3 nucleotides are TGTGCCTGCGCTGGACTTAGCGGGGGACCGGAGTACTTC. This gives the protein CACAGLSGGPEYF.

The chain recombines TRBV28 with TRBJ1-6; TRBD1 aligns across 8 bases. Unmatched junction bases numbered 4, after V lost 2 bases and J lost 1 base. Germline V gene data show CDR1 as MDHEN and CDR2 as SYDVKM. The CDR3 length is 17 residues. The CDR3 is CASSLQGASSYNSPLHF. CDR3 bases: TGTGCCAGCAGTTTACAGGGGGCTTCATCCTATAATTCACCCCTCCACTTT.

V is TRBV11-3 and J is TRBJ1-2; tentative D call: TRBD1 (5 bases). This CDR3 region has 14 residues. V was cut by 8 bases and J by 4 bases, with 17 bases left in between. Germline V lookup: CDR1 SGHNT, CDR2 YENEEA. CDR3 sequence: CASRFLGEGYGYTF. CDR3 bases: TGTGCCAGCCGATTTCTAGGGGAGGGCTATGGCTACACCTTC.

This chain links TRBV6-8 with TRBJ1-4; TRBD1 is a possible D gene (5 bases). Trimming shortened V by 6 bases and J by 7 bases, and 15 bases separated the two germline ends. Germline V gene data show CDR1 as MNHGY and CDR2 as SAAAGT. The CDR3 runs 14 residues. The CDR3 DNA follows: TGTGCCAGCAGCTATGCAGGGCTCGGTGAAAAACTGTTTTTT. It is translated as CASSYAGLGEKLFF.

The chain has TRBV28 and TRBJ1-1; 9 bases agree with TRBD1. V shed 1 base and J 6 bases; nucleotides not matched to a gene: 3. The CDR3 loop spans 14 amino acids. Germline V gene lookup returns CDR1 MDHEN and CDR2 SYDVKM. The CDR3 loop is CASSLSDRGPEAFF. CDR3 bases: TGTGCCAGCAGTTTATCGGACAGGGGTCCTGAAGCTTTCTTT.

V and J are TRBV15 and TRBJ1-5, with a tentative D call TRBD1 (5 bases). Deletions cut 3 bases from V and 5 bases from J, with 11 bases between. CDR1 LNHNV and CDR2 YYDKDF come from the germline V gene (reference sequence). The length of the CDR3 is 14 residues. The CDR3 protein is CATSRLGLDQPQHF. The CDR3 coding sequence is TGTGCCACCAGCAGGTTGGGGCTCGATCAGCCCCAGCATTTT. Combining the CDR3 with reference TRBV15 and TRBJ1-5 gives the whole variable domain DAMVIQNPRYQVTQFGKPVTLSCSQTLNHNVMYWYQQKSSQAPKLLFHYYDKDFNNEADTPDNFQSRRPNTSFCFLDIRSPGLGDTAMYLCATSRLGLDQPQHFGDGTRLSIL.

The CDR3 is CASSKKGGGAYEQYV. The CDR3 coding sequence is TGTGCCAGCAGTAAAAAGGGCGGGGGGGCCTACGAGCAGTACGTC. The chain combines TRBV28 with TRBJ2-7; 9 nucleotides agree with TRBD2. The CDR3 consists of 15 residues. Germline V gene lookup returns CDR1 MDHEN and CDR2 SYDVKM. J lost 2 bases, V lost 5 bases, and 7 bases had no gene match.

The gene calls are TRBV6-7 and TRBJ1-2, with TRBD1 identical over 9 bases. Being an ORF, TRBV6-7 has a function that is uncertain. The CDR3 is 16 amino acids. V lost 6 bases and J lost 6; bases outside the gene matches: 14. The CDR3 nucleotides are TGTGCCAGCAGCCTAACTCCGGGACAGGGCTTCCATGGCTACACCTTC. This encodes CASSLTPGQGFHGYTF.

The V call is TRBV9, the J call TRBJ2-3; weak D call: TRBD2 (6 bases). The V end was cut by 3 bases, the J end by 3 bases, with 17 bases between. This CDR3 is built from 16 residues. The germline V gene encodes CDR1 SGDLS and CDR2 YYNGEE. CDR3 sequence: CASSASVGGGTDTQYF. The CDR3 bases are TGTGCCAGCAGCGCCTCAGTTGGGGGAGGAACAGATACGCAGTATTTT.

The V and J genes are TRBV7-4 and TRBJ2-7, with 15 bases fitting TRBD2. CDR3 length: 16 amino acids. Germline loops: CDR1 SGHVT, CDR2 SQSDAQ. V lost 6 bases, J lost 6 bases, and 9 bases stayed unmatched. CDR3: CASSGWGLAGGGEQYV. CDR3 coding DNA: TGTGCCAGCAGTGGTTGGGGACTAGCGGGGGGCGGCGAGCAGTACGTC.

The chain couples TRBV28 to TRBJ1-1; D uncertain. V was pared by 3 bases and J by 4 bases, with 9 bases between. CDR3 length equals 13 residues. Germline CDR1 MDHEN, CDR2 SYDVKM. This chain's CDR3 is CASSFGGITEAFF. The CDR3, as DNA: TGTGCCAGCAGTTTCGGAGGGATCACTGAAGCTTTCTTT.

The chain uses TRBV28 and TRBJ1-4, with 7 bases matching TRBD1. Germline CDR1 is MDHEN and CDR2 is SYDVKM. After removal of 5 bases from V and 2 bases from J, the junction contained 5 bases not matched to a gene. This CDR3 has 15 residues. The DNA for the CDR3 is TGTGCCAGCAGTCCCCCAGGGGGTACTAATGAAAAACTGTTTTTT. This gives the protein CASSPPGGTNEKLFF.

V is TRBV6-8 and J is TRBJ1-1, with 8 bases lining up with TRBD1. The germline V gene has CDR1 MNHGY and CDR2 SAAAGT. V lost 2 bases, J lost 0 bases, and 8 bases stayed unmatched. The CDR3 has 17 amino acids. CDR3 DNA: TGTGCCAGCAGTTACCCCCAGGGGGCAGGAATGAACACTGAAGCTTTCTTT. Protein: CASSYPQGAGMNTEAFF.